The 18 T cell receptor beta chains reported below all come from one sample, sequenced in a study of tumor and adjacent non-tumor tissue in lung cancer. The template was RNA from unsorted bulk tissue. Three rounds of nested PCR, following a modified ARM-PCR protocol, produced the TCRbeta library. Using its own MiXCR run on the multiplex PCR reads, TCRdb lists one record per CDR3 protein. The table shows tens of thousands of distinct CDR3 sequences, with roughly 70% occurring only once. Sequenced sample: lung tumor tissue. These receptors originate from a man aged 55 to 70 with non-small cell lung cancer.

A word on this clonotype: Mismatch with germline at one junction end may stem from a read error. CDR3 amino acids: CATSPPDRGFYERYF. The CDR3 DNA sequence: TGTGCCACCAGCCCGCCTGATAGGGGGTTCTACGAGCGGTACTTC. This rearrangement joins TRBV11-2 to TRBJ2-7; the D gene is possibly TRBD1 (6 bases). The length of the CDR3 is 15 residues. Germline lookup yields CDR1 SGHAT and CDR2 FQNNGV.

The chain combines TRBV21-1 with TRBJ2-1; the D call of TRBD1 is as the table states it, not checked on the DNA. TRBV21-1 is flagged as a pseudogene. The CDR3 has 16 amino acids. CDR3 DNA: TGTGCCAGCAGCTCTCGGACTCCCCCCTCCTACAATGAGCAGTTCTTC. Translated, it gives CASSSRTPPSYNEQFF.

This clonotype came up a few times. A much larger clone lies a single base off, so this may be a read error. V gene TRBV10-3 combines with J gene TRBJ2-3; 12 bases are a match to TRBD1. Per germline, CDR1 ENHRY and CDR2 SYGVKD. With V trimmed by 10 bases and J by 4 bases, 9 bases remained unmatched. This CDR3 is 15 amino acids long. CDR3 protein: CATEGGQGAADTQYF. As DNA, the CDR3 is TGTGCCACAGAGGGGGGACAGGGGGCCGCAGATACGCAGTATTTT.

Of note for this clonotype: Since the CDR3 does not end with the conserved phenylalanine or tryptophan, this likely comes from a read error. It is unclear where the CDR3 begins or ends on the DNA, so no DNA is shown, and the CDR3 is as TCRdb lists it. The chain couples TRBV6-2 or TRBV6-3 to TRBJ2-1; the table assigns TRBD2, which was not confirmed against the DNA. The CDR3 length is 12 residues, termini included. Germline loops: CDR1 MNHEY, CDR2 SVGEGT. Here the CDR3 reads CATRGLAGEQFL.

Worth noting for this clonotype: The junction departs from the called germline gene at one end, perhaps through a read error. The rearrangement uses TRBV11-2 and TRBJ2-3; D gene uncertain. From germline, CDR1 is SGHAT and CDR2 FQNNGV. The CDR3 length is 13 residues. The DNA for the CDR3 is TGTGTCAGGAGTTTTGCCAGCACAGTTACGCAGTATTTT. Residues: CVRSFASTVTQYF.

Comment on this clonotype: The junction departs from the called germline gene at one end, perhaps through a read error. The chain couples TRBV20-1 to TRBJ2-1, with TRBD1 identical over 8 bases. CDR1 is DFQATT, CDR2 SNEGSKA, per germline (reference sequence). The CDR3 extends over 13 amino acids. The CDR3 reads CSAVDRAYNEQLF. In nucleotides, the CDR3 is TGCAGTGCTGTGGACAGGGCCTACAATGAGCAGCTCTTC.

This clonotype was seen just once. This chain uses TRBV7-2 with TRBJ2-1, with 13 bases matching TRBD2. This CDR3 region has 15 residues. Trimming took 3 bases from V and 8 from J; bases not matched to a gene: 4. CDR1 and CDR2 from the germline V gene are SGHTA and FQGNSA. For the CDR3, the DNA is TGTGCCAGCAGCTTGACTAGCGGGAGGTACGATGAGCAGTTCTTC. This translates into CASSLTSGRYDEQFF.

The chain recombines TRBV6-5 with TRBJ1-6, with D perhaps TRBD1 (5 bases). V lost 0 bases, J lost 9 bases, and 15 bases lay in between. The CDR3 sequence is 16 residues long. Germline V CDR1 and CDR2: MNHEY, SVGAGI. CDR3 in amino acids: CASSYSGGTGRSPLHF. DNA for the CDR3: TGTGCCAGCAGTTACTCGGGAGGGACCGGCCGTTCACCCCTCCACTTT.

The V call is TRBV11-2, the J call TRBJ2-1, with D perhaps TRBD1 or TRBD2 (5 bases each). V lost 8 bases and J 10 bases, leaving 30 bases between the germline ends. There are 17 residues in the CDR3. CDR1 SGHAT and CDR2 FQNNGV come from the germline V gene. The CDR3: CASCLVGELSYRGEQFF. As DNA, the CDR3 is TGTGCCAGCTGTTTAGTGGGGGAACTGTCTTACCGAGGGGAGCAGTTCTTC.

Comments on this clonotype: The conserved final phenylalanine or tryptophan is absent from the CDR3, which likely points to a read error. The CDR3 DNA follows: TGTGCCAGCAGTTACTCGGACAGGGACTATGGCTACACCTCC. Its protein is CASSYSDRDYGYTS. The chain joins TRBV6-6 to TRBJ1-2; 8 nucleotides line up with TRBD1. Germline V gives CDR1 MNHNY, CDR2 SVGAGI (reference sequence). V shed 0 bases, J shed 3 bases, and the junction held 0 bases outside the gene matches. This CDR3 region has 14 residues.

This clonotype was picked up one time. This CDR3 is missing its conserved last phenylalanine or tryptophan, likely due to a read error. The chain uses TRBV28 and TRBJ2-3; possibly TRBD1 for D (5 bases). Trimming cost V 5 bases and J 7 bases, with 19 bases left between them. This CDR3 spans 15 amino acids. Germline V lookup: CDR1 MDHEN, CDR2 SYDVKM. CDR3 nucleotide sequence: TGTGCCAGCAGTCCACCTCCCCAGGGCCCAAATACGCAGTATTTG. Translating it yields CASSPPPQGPNTQYL.

A remark on this clonotype: The junction departs from the called germline gene at one end, perhaps through a read error. CDR3 loop: CTSSHSGQGHEQYF. The CDR3 DNA reads as TGCACCAGCAGTCACAGCGGGCAGGGCCACGAGCAGTACTTC. The genes are TRBV6-2 or TRBV6-3 and TRBJ2-7, with D perhaps matching TRBD2 (6 bases). CDR1 is MNHEY, CDR2 SVGEGT, per germline. The CDR3 contains 14 residues.

The count of this clonotype is one. The chain employs TRBV28 and TRBJ2-1; 7 nucleotides align to TRBD2. Per the germline V gene, CDR1 is MDHEN and CDR2 is SYDVKM. The V and J ends lost 5 bases and 7 bases, in that order; junction bases with no gene match: 14. The CDR3 consists of 16 residues. CDR3 nucleotides: TGTGCCAGCAGTCACCGACTCATGCGGGAGAGGAATGAGCAGTTCTTC. Its protein is CASSHRLMRERNEQFF.

The rearrangement joins TRBV6-2 or TRBV6-3 to TRBJ1-5, with D perhaps matching TRBD1 (6 bases). The V end was cut by 6 bases, the J end by 5 bases, with 14 bases between. This CDR3 is built from 14 residues. The V gene's germline CDR1 is MNHEY and CDR2 SVGEGT. The CDR3 DNA follows: TGTGCCAGCAGCCCCGACAGGCTTTATCAGCCCCAGCATTTT. It specifies CASSPDRLYQPQHF.

Many counts were recorded for this clonotype. The V and J genes are TRBV29-1 and TRBJ2-5; 12 bases are shared with TRBD1. Germline-derived CDR1 and CDR2 are SQVTM and ANQGSEA. Trimming cost V 4 bases and J 6 bases; bases outside gene matches: 3. The CDR3 has 13 residues. The CDR3 spells CSVGDRGLKTQYF. The CDR3 region has the DNA TGCAGCGTTGGGGACAGGGGGCTGAAGACCCAGTACTTC. Filled out from reference TRBV29-1 and TRBJ2-5, the complete variable domain reads SAVISQKPSRDICQRGTSLTIQCQVDSQVTMMFWYRQQPGQSLTLIATANQGSEATYESGFVIDKFPISRPNLTFSTLTVSNMSPEDSSIYLCSVGDRGLKTQYFGPGTRLLVL.

This clonotype was detected many times. The chain joins TRBV29-1 to TRBJ2-6; maybe TRBD1 (6 bases). The CDR3 extends over 15 amino acids. CDR1 is SQVTM and CDR2 is ANQGSEA in the germline V gene. The V end lost 0 bases, the J end lost 2 bases, and 8 bases lay between the germline ends. The CDR3 sequence: CSVEERTAGANVLTF. The CDR3 region has the DNA TGCAGCGTTGAAGAGCGGACAGCTGGGGCCAACGTCCTGACTTTC.

This clonotype appeared many times. This rearrangement joins TRBV6-2 or TRBV6-3 to TRBJ2-1; D possibly corresponds to TRBD2 (5 bases). Germline values: CDR1 MNHEY, CDR2 SVGEGT. The CDR3 is 17 amino acids. Between the trimmed V and J ends, which lost 2 bases and 0 bases, there was a span of 14 bases. CDR3 coding DNA: TGTGCCAGCAGTTACCTCCTCGGTGGGAGCTCCTACAATGAGCAGTTCTTC. Protein sequence: CASSYLLGGSSYNEQFF.

The CDR3 reads CASKEGQLSYEHYV. CDR3 coding DNA: TGTGCCAGCAAAGAAGGGCAGTTAAGCTACGAGCACTACGTC. The chain combines TRBV28 with TRBJ2-7; D gene uncertain. This CDR3 contains 14 residues. CDR1 and CDR2 from the germline V gene are MDHEN and SYDVKM.